This TCR beta chain emerged from a study of blood T cell repertoires in COVID-19. Study information: From T cells, B-cell-depleted T cells, or PBMCs came the material, which was cDNA or gDNA.

Participants came from about 23 US areas, aged roughly 18 to 89 years. Germline CDR1 LNHDA, CDR2 SQIVND (reference sequence). The V end was cut by 2 bases, the J end by 0 bases, with 10 bases between. CDR3 size: 15 residues. Repertoires were generated with immunoSEQ multiplex PCR, while TCRdb's copy carries only in-frame clones and drops some. The sample yields around 240,000 clones, about 89% seen once. The chain links TRBV19 to TRBJ1-1; D perhaps matches TRBD1 (6 bases). Source material: PBMCs or T cells enriched from blood (not recorded which). The receptor comes from a human donor in a cohort exposed to, infected with or recovered from COVID-19 (not recorded which). The donor label of this sample is uncertain. CDR3 DNA sequence: TGTGCCAGTAGTATATGGGAGGGGGTGAACACTGAAGCTTTCTTT. It codes for CASSIWEGVNTEAFF. The whole variable domain, filled in from reference TRBV19 and TRBJ1-1, reads DGGITQSPKYLFRKEGQNVTLSCEQNLNHDAMYWYRQDPGQGLRLIYYSQIVNDFQKGDIAEGYSVSREKKESFPLTVTSAQKNPTAFYLCASSIWEGVNTEAFFGQGTRLTVV.